This T cell receptor beta chain stems from a study of T cells after posttransplantation cyclophosphamide. Findings and caveats of the study: Blood and skin or GI T cell repertoires showed limited TRB overlap. Donor-recipient repertoire similarity was low at 1-2 months, rising over year one. Recipient CMV seropositivity and CMV reactivation strongly tracked TRB clonality.

Clones were sequenced by immunoSEQ multiplex PCR, and TCRdb holds only the in-frame ones, with some missing. This table has fewer than 25,000 clones, about 84% appearing once. Notes on this clone: The antigen is undetermined.

This receptor was obtained from an older woman with a blood cancer, CMV-positive, and with a related stem cell donor. The specimen sequenced was PBMCs.

CDR3 region: CASIGLAGGAPREQYF. The DNA for the CDR3 is TGTGCCAGCATCGGACTAGCGGGAGGCGCCCCCCGGGAGCAGTACTTC. The chain combines TRBV6-6 with TRBJ2-7, with 14 bases fitting TRBD2. Germline lookup yields CDR1 MNHNY and CDR2 SVGAGI (reference sequence). V lost 7 bases to trimming and J lost 7 bases; unmatched junction nucleotides: 12. This CDR3 contains 16 residues.